Shown below are 8 T cell receptor beta chains from a single sample sequenced in a study of T cell responses to AZD1222 COVID-19 vaccine. Some clones are missing from TCRdb's copy, which holds only in-frame ones; the method was immunoSEQ multiplex PCR. The sample gives 120,000 or so clones, 90% of which show up once; roughly 7.8% is in the top ten. Sequenced material: peripheral blood, taken on day 0 of AZD1222 vaccination. These TCRs come from an adult in good health.

The V and J genes are TRBV6-5 and TRBJ2-1; D ambiguous. V lost 7 bases to trimming and J lost 9 bases, with 13 bases between them. Germline loops: CDR1 MNHEY, CDR2 SVGAGI. CDR3 length: 12 amino acids. The chain's CDR3 is CASTEGWGEQFF. CDR3 in DNA: TGTGCCAGCACCGAAGGGTGGGGTGAGCAGTTCTTC.

The chain is built from TRBV6-1 and TRBJ2-3, with D hard to call. Germline V gives CDR1 MNHNS, CDR2 SASEGT. The CDR3 consists of 11 residues. V lost 3 bases, J lost 2 bases, and 0 bases lay in between. The CDR3 DNA reads as TGTGCCAGCAGTGACACAGATACGCAGTATTTT. This translates into CASSDTDTQYF.

The rearrangement joins TRBV6-5 to TRBJ2-1; 7 bases line up with TRBD2. The trim removed 10 bases at V and 7 bases at J, leaving 7 bases unmatched. This CDR3 comprises 12 residues. Germline V gene data show CDR1 as MNHEY and CDR2 as SVGAGI. The CDR3 region is CATGLSGNEQFF. CDR3 nucleotides: TGTGCCACGGGACTATCTGGGAATGAGCAGTTCTTC.

The gene calls are TRBV29-1 and TRBJ1-5; a weak D match, TRBD1 (6 bases). This CDR3 spans 12 amino acids. V was clipped by 4 bases and J by 4 bases, with 8 bases between them. The germline CDR1 and CDR2 sequences are SQVTM and ANQGSEA. CDR3 sequence reads: CSVGGQNQPQHF. The DNA for the CDR3 is TGCAGCGTTGGCGGACAGAATCAGCCCCAGCATTTT.

The chain carries TRBV3-1 (or the pseudogene TRBV3-2) and TRBJ2-1; no clear D gene. This CDR3 region has 13 residues. The germline CDR1 and CDR2 sequences are LGHDT and YNNKEL (reference sequence). Trimming cost V 1 base and J 6 bases, with 7 bases left between them. The CDR3 loop reads CASSQGTANEQFF. The CDR3 coding sequence is TGTGCCAGCAGCCAAGGAACTGCCAATGAGCAGTTCTTC.

V usage is TRBV28 and J usage is TRBJ2-3; the D gene is possibly TRBD1 (6 bases). The germline V gene encodes CDR1 MDHEN and CDR2 SYDVKM. V was pared by 11 bases and J by 3 bases, with 18 bases between. The CDR3 totals 14 residues. In nucleotides, the CDR3 is TGTGCCGTTACTGGGGGACACCGAACAGATACGCAGTATTTT. Translation: CAVTGGHRTDTQYF.

This chain uses TRBV19 with TRBJ1-6; D perhaps matches TRBD1 (6 bases). The V gene lost 7 bases and the J gene lost 6 bases, with 10 bases spanning the gap. Germline V gives CDR1 LNHDA, CDR2 SQIVND (reference sequence). CDR3 length: 13 residues. CDR3 residues: CASMDRSNSPLHF. The DNA for the CDR3 is TGTGCCAGTATGGACAGAAGTAATTCACCCCTCCACTTT.

The chain has TRBV19 and TRBJ2-2, with 8 bases lining up with TRBD1. The CDR3 loop spans 18 amino acids. CDR1 is LNHDA, CDR2 SQIVND, per germline (reference sequence). J lost 0 bases, V lost 3 bases, and 9 bases had no gene match. The CDR3 sequence: CASSIKGQGATNTGELFF. The DNA for the CDR3 is TGTGCCAGTAGTATTAAGGGGCAGGGGGCCACGAACACCGGGGAGCTGTTTTTT.